This entry is about one T cell receptor (beta chain). Its antigen is not known. The data belong to a study of vaccination and CD4 T cells after COVID-19. Broader study findings: Going from approximately 21 to 40, median SARS-CoV-2-reactive clonotypes did not rise significantly. Convalescent patients displayed a median roughly 90% of reactive clones emerging only post-vaccination.

The treatment: approximately 9-day PBMC culture with coronavirus spike peptide pools or control peptides (ViraFEST assay). Spanning March to December 2020, the positive PCR dates came before US Alpha, Beta and Delta variants. The CDR3 extends over 12 amino acids. Germline values: CDR1 MNHNS, CDR2 SASEGT. Trimming removed 4 bases at V and 5 bases at J, with 8 bases between. At the Johns Hopkins FTIC core, DNA taken from cultured CD4+ T cells was sequenced by way of the Oncomine TCR Beta short-read assay. TCRdb re-called the PCR reads with MiXCR, one entry per CDR3 protein. The sample records roughly 11,000 distinct CDR3 sequences, around 50% being singletons.

This sequence joins TRBV6-1 and TRBJ2-5, with a weak D call TRBD1 (5 bases). Sequencing input: CD4+ T cells from blood, cultured in vitro. The TCR sequence derives from a human donor who had recovered from COVID-19. CDR3 protein: CASSGGAETQYF. CDR3 nucleotides: TGTGCCAGCAGTGGGGGCGCCGAGACCCAGTACTTC.